This T cell receptor beta chain was sequenced for a study of technical replicates of blood from four donors. The method was immunoSEQ multiplex PCR; TCRdb's version includes in-frame clones alone and lacks a portion of them. Of some 67,000 clones listed, 98% are singletons. The V and J ends lost 3 bases and 4 bases respectively, with 7 bases between them. This CDR3 contains 13 residues. Germline V gives CDR1 SGHTA, CDR2 FQGNSA. The source material was T cells isolated from PBMCs. The clonotype originates from a human donor in good health. V is TRBV7-2 and J is TRBJ2-1; possible D gene TRBD2, 6 bases. In DNA, the CDR3 is TGTGCCAGCAGCTTCCGGGGGTACAATGAGCAGTTCTTC. Translation: CASSFRGYNEQFF.